Here is one T cell receptor (beta chain) with its context. This sample stems from a study of cytomegalovirus exposure and HLA in healthy donors. Germline-derived CDR1 and CDR2 are SGHTA and FQGTGA. The V segment lost 4 bases and the J segment 8 bases; nucleotides outside the gene matches: 6. This CDR3 has 15 amino acids. Clones were sequenced by immunoSEQ multiplex PCR, and TCRdb holds only the in-frame ones, with some missing. The profile shows 200,000 to 250,000 clones, about 90% of them singletons. Input material: PBMCs. This receptor was obtained from a man younger than 35 in good health and CMV-seropositive. V usage is TRBV7-3 and J usage is TRBJ2-1; 12 bases map to TRBD1. CDR3 coding DNA: TGTGCCAGCAGCTCGGGACAGGGGGCGCTTGATGAGCAGTTCTTC. Residues: CASSSGQGALDEQFF. The full variable domain, its missing parts supplied by reference TRBV7-3 and TRBJ2-1, is GAGVSQTPSNKVTEKGKYVELRCDPISGHTALYWYRQSLGQGPEFLIYFQGTGAADDSGLPNDRFFAVRPEGSVSTLKIQRTERGDSAVYLCASSSGQGALDEQFFGPGTRLTVL.